This T cell receptor beta chain stems from a study of T-cell reconstitution after alpha-beta-depleted transplantation in children. CDR1 and CDR2 from the germline V gene are LGHNA and YSLEER. This CDR3 region has 14 residues. The germline V and J ends were trimmed by 4 bases and 8 bases, with 15 bases remaining between them. For TCRbeta, the library was prepared with unique molecular identifiers. TCRdb recomputed calls from the PCR reads with MiXCR, one row per CDR3 protein. This sample yields 45,000 to 70,000 distinct CDR3 sequences, of which 44% are seen a single time; under 98% belongs to the top ten.

This rearrangement joins TRBV4-3 to TRBJ2-1; D is unresolved. This TCR derives from a male patient between 5 and 17 years old who had a stem cell transplant for acute lymphoblastic leukemia, so the T cells may come from the graft donor. This sample comprised PBMCs, mostly from graft donor cells, obtained 360 days after TCRalphabeta/CD19-depleted stem cell transplant. CDR3 DNA: TGCGCCAGCAGCCCCGGTAGCTCCGAGTATGAGCAGTTCTTC. This codes for CASSPGSSEYEQFF.